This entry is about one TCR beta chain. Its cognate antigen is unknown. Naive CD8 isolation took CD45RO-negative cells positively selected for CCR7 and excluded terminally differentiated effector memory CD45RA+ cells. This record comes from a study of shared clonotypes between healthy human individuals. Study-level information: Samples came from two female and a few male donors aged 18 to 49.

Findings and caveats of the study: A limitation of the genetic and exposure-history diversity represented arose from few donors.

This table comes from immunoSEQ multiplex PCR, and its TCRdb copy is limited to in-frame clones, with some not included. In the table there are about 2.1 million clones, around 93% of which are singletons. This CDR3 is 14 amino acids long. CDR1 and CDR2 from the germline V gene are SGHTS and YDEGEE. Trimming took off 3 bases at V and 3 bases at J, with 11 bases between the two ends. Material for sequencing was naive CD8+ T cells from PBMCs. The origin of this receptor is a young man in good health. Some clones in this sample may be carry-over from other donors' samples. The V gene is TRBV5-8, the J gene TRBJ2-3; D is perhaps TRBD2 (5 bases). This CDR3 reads CASSSRVATDTQYF. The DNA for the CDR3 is TGTGCCAGCAGCTCCCGGGTAGCGACAGATACGCAGTATTTT.